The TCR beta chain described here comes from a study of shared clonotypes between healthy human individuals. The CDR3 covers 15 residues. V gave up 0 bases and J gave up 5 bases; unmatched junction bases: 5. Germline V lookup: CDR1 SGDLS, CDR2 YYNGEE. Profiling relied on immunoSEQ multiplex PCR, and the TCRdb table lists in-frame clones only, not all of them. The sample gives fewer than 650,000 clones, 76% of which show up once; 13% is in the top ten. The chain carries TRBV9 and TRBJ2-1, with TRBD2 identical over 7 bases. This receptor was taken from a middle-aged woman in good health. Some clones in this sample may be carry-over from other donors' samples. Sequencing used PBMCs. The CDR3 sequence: CASSVGGRGDNEQFF. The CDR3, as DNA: TGTGCCAGCAGCGTAGGCGGGAGAGGCGACAATGAGCAGTTCTTC.